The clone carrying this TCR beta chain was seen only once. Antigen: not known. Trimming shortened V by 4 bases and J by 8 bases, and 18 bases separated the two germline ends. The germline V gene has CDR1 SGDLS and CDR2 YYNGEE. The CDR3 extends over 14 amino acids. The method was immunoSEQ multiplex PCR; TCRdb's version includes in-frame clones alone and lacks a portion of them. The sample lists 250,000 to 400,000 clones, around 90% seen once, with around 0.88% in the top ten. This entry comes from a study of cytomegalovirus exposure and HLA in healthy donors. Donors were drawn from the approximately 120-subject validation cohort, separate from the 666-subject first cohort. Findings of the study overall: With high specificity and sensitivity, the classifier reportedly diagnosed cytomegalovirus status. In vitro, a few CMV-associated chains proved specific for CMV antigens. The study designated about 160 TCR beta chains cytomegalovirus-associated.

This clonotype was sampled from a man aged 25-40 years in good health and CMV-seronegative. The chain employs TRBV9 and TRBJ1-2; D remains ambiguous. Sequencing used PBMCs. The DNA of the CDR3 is TGTGCCAGCAGCCGGGGATCCACCTCGAGGGGCTACACCTTC. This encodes CASSRGSTSRGYTF. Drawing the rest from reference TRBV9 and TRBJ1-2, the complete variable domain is DSGVTQTPKHLITATGQRVTLRCSPRSGDLSVYWYQQSLDQGLQFLIQYYNGEERAKGNILERFSAQQFPDLHSELNLSSLELGDSALYFCASSRGSTSRGYTFGSGTRLTVV.